These 9 T cell receptor beta chains were all obtained from the same sample, sequenced in a study of cytomegalovirus exposure and HLA in healthy donors. 13 Jbeta primers and 60 Vbeta primers were used for the PCR. Some clones are missing from TCRdb's copy, which holds only in-frame ones; the method was immunoSEQ multiplex PCR. The table includes roughly 140,000 clones, 70% to 80% detected once. Specimen: PBMCs. These receptors were taken from a woman aged 50 to 65 in good health and CMV-seronegative.

This clone was seen more than once but under ten times. The chain carries TRBV27 and TRBJ2-7; 7 bases are a match to TRBD1. Trimming at V came to 1 base and at J to 6 bases, leaving 15 bases not matched to a gene. The germline gives CDR1 MNHEY, CDR2 SMNVEV (reference sequence). The CDR3 totals 17 residues. The CDR3 DNA reads as TGTGCCAGCAGTTTATTCCTCGACAGGGTTGGAAGATCCGAGCAGTACTTC. Translating it yields CASSLFLDRVGRSEQYF.

The chain joins TRBV7-6 to TRBJ2-7; possibly TRBD1 for D (6 bases). The CDR3 sequence is 14 residues long. Trimming cost V 5 bases and J 3 bases, with 14 bases left between them. Germline CDR1 reads SGHVS; CDR2 reads FNYEAQ. CDR3 sequence: CASSDRDNRYEQYF. Written as DNA, the CDR3 is TGTGCCAGCAGCGATCGGGACAACCGCTACGAGCAGTACTTC.

V usage is TRBV6-1 and J usage is TRBJ1-1; possible D gene TRBD1, 5 bases. The CDR3 consists of 13 residues. V gave up 4 bases and J gave up 0 bases, with 6 bases separating them. Germline CDR1 is MNHNS and CDR2 is SASEGT. The CDR3: CASSGQLNTEAFF. CDR3 DNA sequence: TGTGCCAGCAGTGGACAGCTGAACACTGAAGCTTTCTTT.

The rearrangement joins TRBV10-1 to TRBJ2-7; 8 nucleotides agree with TRBD1. CDR1 is WNHNN, CDR2 SYGVQD, per germline (reference sequence). The CDR3 is made up of 14 amino acids. With V trimmed by 1 base and J by 8 bases, 7 bases remained unmatched. CDR3 loop: CASSELSAGGKQYF. In DNA, the CDR3 is TGCGCCAGCAGTGAGTTGTCGGCAGGGGGCAAGCAGTACTTC.

J is TRBJ1-5 and V is TRBV4-2; 9 bases map to TRBD1. This CDR3 contains 15 residues. Germline values: CDR1 LGHNA, CDR2 YNFKEQ. V shed 1 base and J 5 bases; nucleotides not matched to a gene: 3. DNA of the CDR3: TGTGCCAGCAGCCAAGGGGACAGGGAAGATCAGCCCCAGCATTTT. Its translation is CASSQGDREDQPQHF.

The chain uses TRBV6-5 and TRBJ2-7, with TRBD2 as a possible D gene (5 bases). The ends were cut back, 2 bases at V and 6 bases at J, with 20 bases in the middle. This CDR3 region has 16 residues. CDR1 and CDR2 from the germline V gene are MNHEY and SVGAGI. The chain's CDR3 is CASSYEGLAGKREQYF. The CDR3 DNA sequence: TGTGCCAGCAGTTACGAGGGTCTAGCTGGAAAGCGCGAGCAGTACTTC.

A word on this clone: Relative to the germline gene, one junction end is altered; a read error may explain this. The rearrangement links TRBV7-7 to TRBJ2-1; 7 bases map to TRBD1. The germline V gene encodes CDR1 SSHAT and CDR2 FNYEAQ (reference sequence). The CDR3 length is 16 residues. CDR3 sequence reads: CASSRNDRASYNEQFF. DNA for the CDR3: TGTGCTAGCAGCCGAAATGACAGGGCGTCCTACAATGAGCAGTTCTTC. The whole variable domain, filled in from reference TRBV7-7 and TRBJ2-1, reads GAGVSQSPRYKVTKRGQDVTLRCDPISSHATLYWYQQALGQGPEFLTYFNYEAQPDKSGLPSDRFSAERPEGSISTLTIQRTEQRDSAMYRCASSRNDRASYNEQFFGPGTRLTVL.

The chain links TRBV4-3 to TRBJ1-1, with a tentative D call TRBD1 (5 bases). The germline gives CDR1 LGHNA, CDR2 YSLEER. The CDR3 is made up of 13 amino acids. Trimming shortened V by 4 bases and J by 11 bases, and 17 bases separated the two germline ends. CDR3 sequence reads: CASSLNGGRVAFF. Written as DNA, the CDR3 is TGCGCCAGCAGCCTAAACGGGGGGAGGGTCGCTTTCTTT.

This chain links TRBV14 with TRBJ1-3; D gene uncertain. CDR1 is SGHDN, CDR2 FVKESK, per germline. Deletions cut 1 base from V and 0 bases from J, with 10 bases between. This CDR3 has 16 amino acids. CDR3 loop: CASSQVPGYSGNTIYF. The CDR3 nucleotides are TGTGCCAGCAGCCAAGTCCCGGGTTACTCTGGAAACACCATATATTTT.